A single sample gave rise to the 4 T cell receptor beta chains below, sequenced in a study of cytomegalovirus exposure and HLA in healthy donors. Primers included in the PCR were 60 Vbeta and 13 Jbeta primers. Here immunoSEQ multiplex PCR was the method, and the copy in TCRdb shows in-frame clones only, minus some. The table shows 110,000 to 150,000 clones, with 80% occurring only once. What was sequenced was PBMCs. The receptors stem from a female donor in good health and CMV-seronegative.

Only one count was recorded for this clone. This chain joins TRBV6-5 and TRBJ2-7; weak D call: TRBD1 (6 bases). CDR1 is MNHEY, CDR2 SVGAGI, per germline. This CDR3 is 15 amino acids long. Trimming left V 0 bases short and J 3 bases short, with 12 bases between. Here the CDR3 DNA reads TGTGCCAGCAGTTACTCCACAGGGAGAGGCTACGAGCAGTACTTC. This translates into CASSYSTGRGYEQYF.

The rearrangement uses TRBV6-1 and TRBJ2-3; 8 nucleotides line up with TRBD2. The CDR3 loop spans 16 amino acids. CDR1 and CDR2 (germline): MNHNS, SASEGT. Germline trimming cut 1 base from V and 6 bases from J; bases unmatched to any gene: 9. The CDR3 region has the DNA TGTGCCAGCAGTGAAGAGGCGGGAGGCTGGCTGGATACGCAGTATTTT. This translates into CASSEEAGGWLDTQYF.

V usage is TRBV5-6 and J usage is TRBJ1-1; D uncertain. Deletions cut 0 bases from V and 3 bases from J, with 6 bases between. The CDR3 extends over 13 amino acids. CDR1 is SGHDT, CDR2 YYEEEE, per germline. The CDR3 loop is CASSLVRDTEAFF. CDR3 nucleotide sequence: TGTGCCAGCAGCTTGGTACGGGACACTGAAGCTTTCTTT.

The chain employs TRBV27 and TRBJ2-3; D is perhaps TRBD2 (5 bases). This CDR3 is 14 amino acids long. V lost 2 bases, J lost 6 bases, and 12 bases lay in between. Germline loops: CDR1 MNHEY, CDR2 SMNVEV (reference sequence). CDR3 region: CASSLAEVGDTQYF. For the CDR3, the DNA is TGTGCCAGCAGTTTAGCGGAGGTCGGTGATACGCAGTATTTT.